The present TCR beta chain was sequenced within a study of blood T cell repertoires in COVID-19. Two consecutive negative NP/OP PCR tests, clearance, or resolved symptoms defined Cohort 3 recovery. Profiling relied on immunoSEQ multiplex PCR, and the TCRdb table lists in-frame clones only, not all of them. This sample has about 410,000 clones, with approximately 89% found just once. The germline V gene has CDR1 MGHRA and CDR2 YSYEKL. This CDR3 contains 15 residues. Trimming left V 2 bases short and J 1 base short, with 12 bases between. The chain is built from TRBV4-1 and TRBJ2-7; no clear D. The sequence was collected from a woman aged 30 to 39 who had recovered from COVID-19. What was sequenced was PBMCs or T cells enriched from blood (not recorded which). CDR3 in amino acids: CASSQLFPGSYEQYF. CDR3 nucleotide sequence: TGCGCCAGCAGCCAACTTTTTCCAGGATCCTACGAGCAGTACTTC.